This is a list of T cell receptor beta chains from one sample in a study of cytomegalovirus exposure and HLA in healthy donors. The repertoire was sequenced with immunoSEQ multiplex PCR; TCRdb's copy has only in-frame clones and lacks some. The repertoire holds 200,000 or so clones, roughly 84% seen once, with about 0.25% in the top ten. Input material: PBMCs. All receptors derive from a boy aged 5-17 years in good health and CMV-seronegative. CDR3s include the opening cysteine and the closing phenylalanine or tryptophan. Fields, in order: J gene, V gene, D gene, clone size, CDR3 protein, CDR3 DNA. The D gene is left open where the match is weak. Size tells how often a clone was seen (once, few, many) or the class of an expanded clone, and some rows leave it out.

>TRBJ2-5|TRBV2|.|.
CASSDPGQKETQYF
TGTGCCAGCAGTGACCCAGGACAGAAAGAGACCCAGTACTTC
>TRBJ2-2|TRBV12-5|.|few
CASGYDRLSGELFF
TGTGCTAGTGGTTACGACCGACTCTCCGGGGAGCTGTTTTTT
>TRBJ2-7|TRBV25-1|.|.
CASSVRREQYF
TGTGCCAGCAGTGTCCGGAGAGAGCAGTACTTC
>TRBJ2-4|TRBV27|.|.
CASSSTGFPIAKNIQYF
TGTGCCAGCAGTTCCACAGGGTTCCCCATAGCCAAAAACATTCAGTACTTC
>TRBJ1-5|TRBV27|.|once
CASSFTGVNQPQHF
TGTGCCAGCAGTTTTACGGGGGTCAATCAGCCCCAGCATTTT
>TRBJ2-7|TRBV30|TRBD2|.
CAWSVGTSGSKEQYF
TGTGCCTGGAGTGTAGGGACTAGCGGGAGTAAAGAGCAGTACTTC
>TRBJ2-1|TRBV19|TRBD2|.
CASSIFTSGLAGGLHNEQFF
TGTGCCAGTAGTATATTCACCTCGGGACTAGCGGGAGGTCTTCACAATGAGCAGTTCTTC
>TRBJ2-1|TRBV11-2|TRBD2|.
CASSLGGSWNEQFF
TGTGCCAGCAGCTTAGGCGGGAGTTGGAATGAGCAGTTCTTC
>TRBJ2-7|TRBV15|TRBD1|few
CATSRDLGQGREQYF
TGTGCCACCAGCAGAGATCTGGGACAGGGAAGAGAGCAGTACTTC
>TRBJ1-1|TRBV15|TRBD1|.
CATPRMNGTVNTEAFF
TGTGCCACCCCCCGAATGAACGGGACAGTGAACACTGAAGCTTTCTTT
>TRBJ2-1|TRBV6-4|.|.
CASSDFGGQDNEQFF
TGTGCCAGCAGTGATTTCGGCGGGCAAGACAATGAGCAGTTCTTC
>TRBJ1-2|TRBV6-1|TRBD1|.
CASSVGTGVLSYGYTF
TGTGCCAGCAGTGTCGGGACAGGGGTTCTAAGCTATGGCTACACCTTC
>TRBJ2-1|TRBV28|TRBD1|.
CASLTLGQGNEQFF
TGTGCCAGCTTAACCTTGGGACAGGGGAATGAGCAGTTCTTC
>TRBJ1-1|TRBV7-2|.|once
CASSLDPVSEAFF
TGTGCCAGCAGCTTAGATCCAGTATCTGAAGCTTTCTTT
>TRBJ2-7|TRBV7-2|.|.
CASSSQRGSYEQYF
TGTGCCAGCAGCTCCCAACGAGGTTCCTACGAGCAGTACTTC
>TRBJ2-7|TRBV30|.|.
CACQASGHSSYEQYF
TGTGCCTGCCAAGCAAGCGGCCATTCCTCCTACGAGCAGTACTTC
>TRBJ2-1|TRBV4-3|.|.
CASSQAGTPEQFF
TGCGCCAGCAGCCAAGCCGGGACTCCGGAGCAGTTCTTC
>TRBJ2-7|TRBV13|TRBD2|.
CASSPLGGGLYEQYF
TGTGCCAGCAGCCCCCTAGGCGGGGGACTCTACGAGCAGTACTTC
>TRBJ1-5|TRBV19|.|few
CASKGGGNQPQHF
TGTGCCAGTAAAGGGGGTGGCAATCAGCCCCAGCATTTT
>TRBJ1-5|TRBV15|.|.
CATSRDRYSNQPQHF
TGTGCCACCAGCAGAGATCGGTATAGCAATCAGCCCCAGCATTTT
>TRBJ1-5|TRBV4-2|.|.
CASSETAAGGNQPQHF
TGTGCCAGCAGCGAAACGGCGGCGGGTGGCAATCAGCCCCAGCATTTT
>TRBJ2-5|TRBV6-1|TRBD2|.
CASSAPTSGVGETQYF
TGTGCCAGCAGTGCTCCGACTAGCGGGGTAGGAGAGACCCAGTACTTC
>TRBJ2-1|TRBV5-1|.|few
CASSWAQVSSYNEQFF
TGCGCCAGCAGCTGGGCACAGGTGAGCTCCTACAATGAGCAGTTCTTC
>TRBJ2-1|TRBV9|TRBD1|.
CASSGQRDRANYEQFF
TGTGCCAGCAGCGGACAACGGGACAGGGCCAACTATGAGCAGTTCTTC
>TRBJ2-7|TRBV5-4|.|once
CASSNRDIYEQYF
TGTGCCAGCAGTAACCGGGACATCTACGAGCAGTACTTC
>TRBJ1-6|TRBV5-1|.|.
CASSLARTQNSPLHF
TGCGCCAGCAGCTTGGCTCGGACACAGAATTCACCCCTCCACTTT
>TRBJ2-7|TRBV6-5|TRBD2|few
CASGSSGAPYEQYF
TGTGCCAGCGGGTCTAGCGGAGCACCTTACGAGCAGTACTTC
>TRBJ2-1|TRBV30|TRBD2|.
CAWSRTSGGNEQFF
TGTGCCTGGAGTAGGACTAGCGGGGGCAATGAGCAGTTCTTC
>TRBJ1-1|TRBV7-2|TRBD1|.
CASSLAVAGGGMNTEAFF
TGTGCCAGCAGCTTAGCAGTCGCAGGGGGCGGAATGAACACTGAAGCTTTCTTT